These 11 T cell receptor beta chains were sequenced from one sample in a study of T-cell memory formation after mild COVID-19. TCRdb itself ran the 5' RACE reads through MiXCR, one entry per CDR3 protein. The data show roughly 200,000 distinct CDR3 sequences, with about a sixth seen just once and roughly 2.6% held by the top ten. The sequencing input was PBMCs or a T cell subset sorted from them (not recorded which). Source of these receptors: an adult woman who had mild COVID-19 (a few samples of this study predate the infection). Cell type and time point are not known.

The CDR3 protein is CASSYSSGARLPQHF. The CDR3 nucleotides read TGTGCCAGCAGTTACTCCTCCGGGGCGCGTTTGCCCCAGCATTTT. The chain carries TRBV6-5 and TRBJ1-5; D possibly corresponds to TRBD1 (5 bases). The CDR3 length is 15 residues. Germline CDR1 is MNHEY and CDR2 is SVGAGI. V was pared by 0 bases and J by 9 bases, with 15 bases between.

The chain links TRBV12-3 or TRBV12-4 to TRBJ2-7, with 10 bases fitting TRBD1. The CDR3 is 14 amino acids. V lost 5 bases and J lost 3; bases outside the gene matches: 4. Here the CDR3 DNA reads TGTGCCAGCAGTCGGGGACAGGGGAGCTACGAGCAGTACTTC. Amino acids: CASSRGQGSYEQYF.

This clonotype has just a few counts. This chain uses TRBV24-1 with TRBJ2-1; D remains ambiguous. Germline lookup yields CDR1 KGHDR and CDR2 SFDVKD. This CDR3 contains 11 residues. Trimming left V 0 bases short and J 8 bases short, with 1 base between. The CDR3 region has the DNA TGTGCCACCAGTGATTTGCATGAGCAGTTCTTC. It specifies CATSDLHEQFF.

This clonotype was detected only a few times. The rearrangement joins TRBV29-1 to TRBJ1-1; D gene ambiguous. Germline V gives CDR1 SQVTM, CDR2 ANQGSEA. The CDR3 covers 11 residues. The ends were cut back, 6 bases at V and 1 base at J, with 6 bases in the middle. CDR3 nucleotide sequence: TGCAGCGTGGAAACGAACACTGAAGCTTTCTTT. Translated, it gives CSVETNTEAFF.

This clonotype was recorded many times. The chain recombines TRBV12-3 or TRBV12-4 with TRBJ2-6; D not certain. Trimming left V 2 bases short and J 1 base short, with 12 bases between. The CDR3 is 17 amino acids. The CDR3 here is CASSLLGFKSGANVLTF. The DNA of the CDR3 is TGTGCCAGCAGTTTATTGGGTTTTAAGTCTGGGGCCAACGTCCTGACTTTC.

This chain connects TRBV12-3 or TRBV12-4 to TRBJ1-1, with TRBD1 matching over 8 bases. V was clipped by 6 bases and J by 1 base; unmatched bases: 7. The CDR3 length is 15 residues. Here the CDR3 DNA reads TGTGCCAGCAGATCCGGACAGGGAGAGAACACTGAAGCTTTCTTT. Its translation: CASRSGQGENTEAFF.

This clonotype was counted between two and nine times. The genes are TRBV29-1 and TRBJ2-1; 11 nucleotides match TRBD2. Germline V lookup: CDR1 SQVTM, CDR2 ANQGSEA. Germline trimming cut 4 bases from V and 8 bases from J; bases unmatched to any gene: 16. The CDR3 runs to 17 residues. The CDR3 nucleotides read TGCAGCGTTGTCTGGACTAGCGGGCCTATCCGGGTCCATGAGCAGTTCTTC. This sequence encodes CSVVWTSGPIRVHEQFF.

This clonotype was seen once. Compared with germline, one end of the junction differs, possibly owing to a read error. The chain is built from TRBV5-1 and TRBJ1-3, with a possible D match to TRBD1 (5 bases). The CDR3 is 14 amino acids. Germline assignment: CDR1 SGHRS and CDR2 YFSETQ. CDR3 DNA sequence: TGCGCCAGCAGCTCGGAAGGGACCCCGGGCACCGTATATTTT. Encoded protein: CASSSEGTPGTVYF.

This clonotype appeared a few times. The chain's CDR3 is CASSQGPLTGSGYTF. The CDR3 nucleotides are TGTGCCAGCAGCCAAGGGCCTCTGACAGGGAGCGGCTACACCTTC. J is TRBJ1-2 and V is TRBV3-1, with 7 bases matching TRBD1. This CDR3 contains 15 residues. The V and J ends lost 1 base and 8 bases, in that order; junction bases with no gene match: 10. Germline assignment: CDR1 LGHDT and CDR2 YNNKEL (reference sequence).

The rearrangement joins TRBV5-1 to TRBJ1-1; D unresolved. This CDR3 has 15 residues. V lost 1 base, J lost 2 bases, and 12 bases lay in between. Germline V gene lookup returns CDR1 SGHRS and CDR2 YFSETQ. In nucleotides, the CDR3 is TGCGCCAGCAGCTTGTCTGAGACGCCAAACACTGAAGCTTTCTTT. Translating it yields CASSLSETPNTEAFF.

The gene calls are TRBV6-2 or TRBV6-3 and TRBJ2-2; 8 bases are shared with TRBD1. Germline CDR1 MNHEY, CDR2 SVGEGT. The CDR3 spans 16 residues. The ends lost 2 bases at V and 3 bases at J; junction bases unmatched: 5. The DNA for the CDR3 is TGTGCCAGCAGTTACCCCCAGGGGGCGGACACCGGGGAGCTGTTTTTT. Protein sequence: CASSYPQGADTGELFF.